This TCR beta chain was identified in a study of shared clonotypes between healthy human individuals. Assay used: immunoSEQ multiplex PCR; TCRdb lists only in-frame clones, some missing. The sample includes 150,000 to 200,000 clones, roughly 91% of them seen just once. V shed 5 bases and J 5 bases; nucleotides not matched to a gene: 8. Per the germline V gene, CDR1 is MDHEN and CDR2 is SYDVKM. CDR3 length equals 15 residues. Both subsets, CD45RA+ naive and CD45RA-negative memory, were split from the CD4+ cells. The chain links TRBV28 to TRBJ1-1; 10 nucleotides match TRBD1. The specimen sequenced was naive CD4+ T cells sorted from blood. As for subset: CD45RA+ positively selected. The clonotype was recovered from a woman aged 25 to 39 in good health. The CDR3 is CASSPTGQGITEAFF. CDR3 nucleotide sequence: TGTGCCAGCAGTCCCACGGGACAGGGGATAACTGAAGCTTTCTTT.